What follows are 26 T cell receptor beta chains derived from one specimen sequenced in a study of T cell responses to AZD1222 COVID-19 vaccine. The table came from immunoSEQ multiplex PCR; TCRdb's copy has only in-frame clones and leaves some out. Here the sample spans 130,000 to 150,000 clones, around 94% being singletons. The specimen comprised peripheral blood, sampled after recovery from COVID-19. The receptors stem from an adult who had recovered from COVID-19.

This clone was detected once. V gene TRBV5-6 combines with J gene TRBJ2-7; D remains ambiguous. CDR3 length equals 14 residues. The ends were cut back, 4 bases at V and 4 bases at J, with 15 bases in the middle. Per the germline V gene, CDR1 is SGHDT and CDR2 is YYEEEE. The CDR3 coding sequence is TGTGCCAGCAGCCCTAGACATGGCCGGTACGAGCAGTACTTC. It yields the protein CASSPRHGRYEQYF.

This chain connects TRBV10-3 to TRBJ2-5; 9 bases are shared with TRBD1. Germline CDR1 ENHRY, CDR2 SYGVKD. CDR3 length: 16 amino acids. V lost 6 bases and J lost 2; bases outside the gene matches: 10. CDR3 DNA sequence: TGTGCCATCAGGGACAGGGGCGCGCGGGGACAAGAGACCCAGTACTTC. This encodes CAIRDRGARGQETQYF.

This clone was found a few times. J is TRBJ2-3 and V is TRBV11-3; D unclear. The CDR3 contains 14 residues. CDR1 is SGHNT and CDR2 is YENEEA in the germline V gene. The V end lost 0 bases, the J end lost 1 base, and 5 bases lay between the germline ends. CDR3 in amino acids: CASSLDSGTDTQYF. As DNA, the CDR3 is TGTGCCAGCAGCTTAGACAGCGGCACAGATACGCAGTATTTT.

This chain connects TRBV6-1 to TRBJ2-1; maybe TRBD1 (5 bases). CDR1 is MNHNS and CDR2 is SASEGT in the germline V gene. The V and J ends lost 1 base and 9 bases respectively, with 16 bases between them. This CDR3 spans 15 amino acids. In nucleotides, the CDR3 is TGTGCCAGCAGTGAAGTCCACGGACATGGCGCTGAGCAGTTCTTC. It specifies CASSEVHGHGAEQFF.

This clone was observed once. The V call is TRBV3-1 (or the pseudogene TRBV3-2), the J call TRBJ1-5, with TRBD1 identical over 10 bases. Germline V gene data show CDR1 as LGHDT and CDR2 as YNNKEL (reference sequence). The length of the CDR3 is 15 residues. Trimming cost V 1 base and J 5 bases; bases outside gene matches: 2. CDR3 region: CASSQADRGHQPQHF. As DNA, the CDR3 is TGTGCCAGCAGCCAAGCTGACAGGGGGCATCAGCCCCAGCATTTT.

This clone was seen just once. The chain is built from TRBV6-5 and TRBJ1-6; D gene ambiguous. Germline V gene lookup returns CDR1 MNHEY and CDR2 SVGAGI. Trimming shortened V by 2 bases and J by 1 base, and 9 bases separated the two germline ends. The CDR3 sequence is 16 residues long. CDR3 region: CASSYIRASYNSPLHF. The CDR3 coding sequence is TGTGCCAGCAGTTACATACGAGCTTCCTATAATTCACCCCTCCACTTT.

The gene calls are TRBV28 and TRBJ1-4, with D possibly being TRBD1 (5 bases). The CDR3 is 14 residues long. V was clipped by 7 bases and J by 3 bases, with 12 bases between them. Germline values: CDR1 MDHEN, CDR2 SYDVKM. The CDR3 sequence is CASNDGASNEKLFF. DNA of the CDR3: TGTGCCAGCAACGATGGGGCATCTAATGAAAAACTGTTTTTT. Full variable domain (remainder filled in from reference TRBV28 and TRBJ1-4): DVKVTQSSRYLVKRTGEKVFLECVQDMDHENMFWYRQDPGLGLRLIYFSYDVKMKEKGDIPEGYSVSREKKERFSLILESASTNQTSMYLCASNDGASNEKLFFGSGTQLSVL.

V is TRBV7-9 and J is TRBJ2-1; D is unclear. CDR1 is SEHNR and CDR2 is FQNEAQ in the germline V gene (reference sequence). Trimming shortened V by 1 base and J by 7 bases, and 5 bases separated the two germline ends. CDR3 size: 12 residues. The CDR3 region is CASSLGWNEQFF. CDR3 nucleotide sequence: TGTGCCAGCAGCTTAGGATGGAATGAGCAGTTCTTC.

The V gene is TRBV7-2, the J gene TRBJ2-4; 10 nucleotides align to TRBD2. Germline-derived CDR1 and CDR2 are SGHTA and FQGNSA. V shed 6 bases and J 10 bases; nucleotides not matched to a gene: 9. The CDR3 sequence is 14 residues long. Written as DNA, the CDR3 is TGTGCCAGCAGTTCTAGCGGGAGAGGTTGGATTCAGTACTTC. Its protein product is CASSSSGRGWIQYF.

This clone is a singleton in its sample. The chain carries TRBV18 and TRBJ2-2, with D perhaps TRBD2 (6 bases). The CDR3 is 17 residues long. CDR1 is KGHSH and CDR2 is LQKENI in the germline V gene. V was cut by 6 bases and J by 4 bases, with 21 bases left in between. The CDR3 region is CASSLNRGTPSTGELFF. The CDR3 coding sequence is TGTGCCAGCTCTCTAAACCGAGGGACTCCAAGCACCGGGGAGCTGTTTTTT.

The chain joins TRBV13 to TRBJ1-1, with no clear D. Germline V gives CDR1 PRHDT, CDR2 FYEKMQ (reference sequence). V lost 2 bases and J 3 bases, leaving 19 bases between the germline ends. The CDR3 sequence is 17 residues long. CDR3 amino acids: CASSLRGLSPGHTEAFF. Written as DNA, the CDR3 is TGTGCCAGCAGCTTACGAGGACTCTCTCCTGGGCACACTGAAGCTTTCTTT. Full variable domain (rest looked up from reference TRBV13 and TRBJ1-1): AAGVIQSPRHLIKEKRETATLKCYPIPRHDTVYWYQQGPGQDPQFLISFYEKMQSDKGSIPDRFSAQQFSDYHSELNMSSLELGDSALYFCASSLRGLSPGHTEAFFGQGTRLTVV.

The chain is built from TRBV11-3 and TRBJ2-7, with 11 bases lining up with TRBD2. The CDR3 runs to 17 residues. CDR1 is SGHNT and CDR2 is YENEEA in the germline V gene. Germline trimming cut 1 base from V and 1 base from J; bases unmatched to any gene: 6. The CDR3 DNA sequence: TGTGCCAGCAGCTTAGCCCACGGACTAGCGGGTTCCTACGAGCAGTACTTC. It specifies CASSLAHGLAGSYEQYF.

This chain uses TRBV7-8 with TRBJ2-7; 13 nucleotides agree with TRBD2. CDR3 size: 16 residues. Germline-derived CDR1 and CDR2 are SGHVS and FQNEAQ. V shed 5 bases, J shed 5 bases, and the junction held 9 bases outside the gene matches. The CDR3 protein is CASSPGLAGEVHEQYF. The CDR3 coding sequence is TGTGCCAGCAGCCCAGGACTAGCGGGAGAAGTCCACGAGCAGTACTTC.

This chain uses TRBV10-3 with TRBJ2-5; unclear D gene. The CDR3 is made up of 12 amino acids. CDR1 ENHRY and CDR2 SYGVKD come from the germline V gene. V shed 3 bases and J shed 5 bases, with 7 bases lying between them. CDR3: CAISDESETQYF. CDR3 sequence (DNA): TGTGCCATCAGTGACGAGAGTGAGACCCAGTACTTC.

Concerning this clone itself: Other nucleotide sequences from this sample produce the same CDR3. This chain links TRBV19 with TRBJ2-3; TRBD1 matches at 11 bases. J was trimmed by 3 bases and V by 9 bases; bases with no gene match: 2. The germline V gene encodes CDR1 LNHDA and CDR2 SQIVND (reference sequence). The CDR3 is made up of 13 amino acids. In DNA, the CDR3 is TGTGCCAGCCGGGACAGGGGGACAGATACGCAGTATTTT. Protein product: CASRDRGTDTQYF. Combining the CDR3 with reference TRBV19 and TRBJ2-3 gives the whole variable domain DGGITQSPKYLFRKEGQNVTLSCEQNLNHDAMYWYRQDPGQGLRLIYYSQIVNDFQKGDIAEGYSVSREKKESFPLTVTSAQKNPTAFYLCASRDRGTDTQYFGPGTRLTVL.

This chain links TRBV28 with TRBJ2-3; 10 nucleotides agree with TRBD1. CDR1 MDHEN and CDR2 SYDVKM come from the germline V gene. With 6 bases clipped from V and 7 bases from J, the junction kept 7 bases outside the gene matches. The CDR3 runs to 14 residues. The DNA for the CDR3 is TGTGCCAGCAGCAAGACAGGGGGCGGGAATACGCAGTATTTT. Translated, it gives CASSKTGGGNTQYF.

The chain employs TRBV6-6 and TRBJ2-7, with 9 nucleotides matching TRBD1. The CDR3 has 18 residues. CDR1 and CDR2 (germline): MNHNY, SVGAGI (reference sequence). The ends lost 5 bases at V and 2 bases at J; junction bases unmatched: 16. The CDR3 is CASSPVGGEDRGTYEQYF. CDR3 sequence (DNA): TGTGCCAGCAGTCCAGTGGGGGGGGAGGACAGGGGAACCTACGAGCAGTACTTC.

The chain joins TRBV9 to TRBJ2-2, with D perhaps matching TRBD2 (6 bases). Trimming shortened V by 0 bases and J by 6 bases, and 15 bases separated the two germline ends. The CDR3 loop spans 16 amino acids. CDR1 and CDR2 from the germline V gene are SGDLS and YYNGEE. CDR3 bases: TGTGCCAGCAGCGTAGGGGTTAGCGGTAATTCCGGGGAGCTGTTTTTT. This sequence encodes CASSVGVSGNSGELFF. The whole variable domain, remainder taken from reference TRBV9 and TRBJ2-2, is DSGVTQTPKHLITATGQRVTLRCSPRSGDLSVYWYQQSLDQGLQFLIQYYNGEERAKGNILERFSAQQFPDLHSELNLSSLELGDSALYFCASSVGVSGNSGELFFGEGSRLTVL.

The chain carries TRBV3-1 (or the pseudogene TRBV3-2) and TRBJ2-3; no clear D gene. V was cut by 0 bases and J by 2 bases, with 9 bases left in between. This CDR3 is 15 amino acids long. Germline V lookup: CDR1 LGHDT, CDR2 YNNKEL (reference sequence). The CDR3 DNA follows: TGTGCCAGCAGCCAAGATACCACTCTCACAGATACGCAGTATTTT. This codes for CASSQDTTLTDTQYF.

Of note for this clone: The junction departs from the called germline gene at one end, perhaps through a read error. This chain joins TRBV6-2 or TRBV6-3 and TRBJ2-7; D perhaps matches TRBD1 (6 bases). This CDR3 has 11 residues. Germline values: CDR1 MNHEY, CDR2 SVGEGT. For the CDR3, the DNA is TGTGCCAGCAGTTACGTGGGACAAGCCTTCTTC. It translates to CASSYVGQAFF.

In nucleotides, the CDR3 is TGTGCCAGTAGCACAGATGCTAATCAGCCCCAGCATTTT. This encodes CASSTDANQPQHF. The chain uses TRBV19 and TRBJ1-5; D gene uncertain. The germline V gene encodes CDR1 LNHDA and CDR2 SQIVND (reference sequence). CDR3 size: 13 residues. V was trimmed by 6 bases and J by 4 bases, leaving 10 bases between them. The variable domain in full, with the rest retrieved from reference TRBV19 and TRBJ1-5, is DGGITQSPKYLFRKEGQNVTLSCEQNLNHDAMYWYRQDPGQGLRLIYYSQIVNDFQKGDIAEGYSVSREKKESFPLTVTSAQKNPTAFYLCASSTDANQPQHFGDGTRLSIL.

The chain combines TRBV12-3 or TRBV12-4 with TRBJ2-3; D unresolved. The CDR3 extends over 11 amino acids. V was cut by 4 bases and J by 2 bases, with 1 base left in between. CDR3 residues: CASSSTDTQYF. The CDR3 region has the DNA TGTGCCAGCAGTTCCACAGATACGCAGTATTTT.

This chain's CDR3 is CASSPPGLNQPQHF. CDR3 in DNA: TGTGCCAGCAGTCCGCCCGGTCTTAATCAGCCCCAGCATTTT. V usage is TRBV27 and J usage is TRBJ1-5; D unclear. Germline V gene sequence: CDR1 MNHEY, CDR2 SMNVEV (reference sequence). Trimming shortened V by 5 bases and J by 4 bases, and 12 bases separated the two germline ends. CDR3 size: 14 residues.

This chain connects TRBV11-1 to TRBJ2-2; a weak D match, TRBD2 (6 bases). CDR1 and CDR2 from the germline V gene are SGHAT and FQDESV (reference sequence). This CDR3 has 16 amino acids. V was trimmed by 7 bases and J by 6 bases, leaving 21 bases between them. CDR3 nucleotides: TGTGCCAGCAATAACCGTGGGACTTATCGGGCCGGGGAGCTGTTTTTT. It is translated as CASNNRGTYRAGELFF.

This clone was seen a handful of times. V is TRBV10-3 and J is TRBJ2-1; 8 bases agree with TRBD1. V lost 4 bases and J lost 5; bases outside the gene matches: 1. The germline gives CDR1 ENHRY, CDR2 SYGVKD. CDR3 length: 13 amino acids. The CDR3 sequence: CAISAQGDNEQFF. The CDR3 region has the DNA TGTGCCATCAGTGCACAGGGGGACAATGAGCAGTTCTTC.

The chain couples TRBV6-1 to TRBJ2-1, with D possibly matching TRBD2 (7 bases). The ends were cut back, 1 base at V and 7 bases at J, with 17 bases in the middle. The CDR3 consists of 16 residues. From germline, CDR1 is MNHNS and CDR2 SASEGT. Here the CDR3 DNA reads TGTGCCAGCAGTGAAGGCGGGGGACATAGGACGAATGAGCAGTTCTTC. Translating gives CASSEGGGHRTNEQFF.